This T cell receptor (beta chain) was captured by sequencing in a study of blood T cell repertoires in COVID-19. V was shortened by 5 bases and J by 9 bases, with 13 bases between the two germline ends. The CDR3 consists of 12 residues. Method: immunoSEQ multiplex PCR; TCRdb's copy keeps in-frame clones and lacks some. This sample has roughly 250,000 clones, with approximately 83% found just once. This TCR derives from a human donor in a cohort sampled during active COVID-19. The chain links TRBV12-3 or TRBV12-4 to TRBJ1-1; maybe TRBD1 (6 bases). The sequenced sample was peripheral blood. The CDR3 nucleotides are TGTGCCAGCAGTCTATGGACAGCCAAAGCTTTCTTT. Translating it yields CASSLWTAKAFF.